This TCR beta chain was sequenced for a study of T cell changes during pregnancy in multiple sclerosis. Profiled with immunoSEQ multiplex PCR; TCRdb holds only in-frame clones, not every one. The repertoire holds around 73,000 clones, with 85% to 95% as singletons. Sequenced material: peripheral blood, taken in the third trimester of pregnancy. The origin of this receptor is a female donor in good health, enrolled as a control in a pregnancy study.

The CDR3 DNA sequence: TGTGCCACCAGCAGAGATCTGGGAAGCGGCAACTACGAGCAGTACTTC. Encoded protein: CATSRDLGSGNYEQYF. J is TRBJ2-7 and V is TRBV15; D is possibly TRBD2 (5 bases). Germline values: CDR1 LNHNV, CDR2 YYDKDF (reference sequence). The CDR3 sequence is 16 residues long. V lost 0 bases and J 3 bases, leaving 15 bases between the germline ends.